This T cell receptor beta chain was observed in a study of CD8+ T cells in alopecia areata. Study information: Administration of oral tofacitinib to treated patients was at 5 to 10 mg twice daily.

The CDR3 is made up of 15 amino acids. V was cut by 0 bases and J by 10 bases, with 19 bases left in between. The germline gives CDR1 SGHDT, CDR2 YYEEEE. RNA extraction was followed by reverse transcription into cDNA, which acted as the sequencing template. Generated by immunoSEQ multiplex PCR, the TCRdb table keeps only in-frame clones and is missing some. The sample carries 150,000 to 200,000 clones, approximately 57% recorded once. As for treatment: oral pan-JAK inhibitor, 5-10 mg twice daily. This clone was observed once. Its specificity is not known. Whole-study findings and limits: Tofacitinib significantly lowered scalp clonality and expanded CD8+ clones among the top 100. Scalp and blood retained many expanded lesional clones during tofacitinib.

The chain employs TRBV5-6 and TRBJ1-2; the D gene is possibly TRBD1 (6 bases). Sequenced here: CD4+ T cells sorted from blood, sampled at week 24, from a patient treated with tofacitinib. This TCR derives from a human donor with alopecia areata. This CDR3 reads CASSLDLGQNSVYTF. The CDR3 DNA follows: TGTGCCAGCAGCTTGGATCTTGGACAGAACTCGGTCTACACCTTC.